The clone carrying this T cell receptor beta chain was seen many times. This specimen belongs to a study of Graves' ophthalmopathy and Graves' hyperthyroidism. The germline gives CDR1 ENHRY, CDR2 SYGVKD. With V trimmed by 10 bases and J by 3 bases, 4 bases remained unmatched. This CDR3 has 12 amino acids. Moderate-to-severe activity, with CAS ≥3, NOSPECS ≥4 and duration under 3 months, characterized the donors with ophthalmopathy. TCR beta CDR3 amplification used RNA transcripts. An opening RT-PCR round employed HTBI primers and preceded a second-round multiplex PCR. MiXCR, run by TCRdb on the multiplex PCR reads, gives a single entry per CDR3 protein. The table records nearly 400,000 distinct CDR3 sequences, 18% of them present only once.

Material for sequencing was peripheral blood. This chain links TRBV10-3 with TRBJ2-7; TRBD1 aligns across 9 bases. The TCR was taken from a woman aged 18-29 years with Graves' ophthalmopathy. The CDR3 protein is CATQTGGYEQYF. CDR3 nucleotides: TGTGCCACCCAGACAGGGGGCTACGAGCAGTACTTC.